The source of this T cell receptor (beta chain) is a study of cytomegalovirus exposure and HLA in healthy donors. Per the germline V gene, CDR1 is LGHNA and CDR2 is YNFKEQ. V lost 5 bases, J lost 3 bases, and 12 bases stayed unmatched. The CDR3 runs to 18 residues. Turning to this clone: Other DNA variants within this sample encode the same CDR3.

With 60 Vbeta and 13 Jbeta primers, the PCR was carried out. TCRdb keeps only in-frame clones here, not all; method: immunoSEQ multiplex PCR. The sample has some 130,000 clones; around three quarters are singletons. The chain is built from TRBV4-2 and TRBJ2-5; 13 nucleotides line up with TRBD2. This TCR was recovered from a male donor in good health and CMV-seropositive. Sequencing used PBMCs. CDR3 bases: TGTGCCAGCAGCAAGACCGGGACTAGCGGGGAGGGGGAAGAGACCCAGTACTTC. This encodes CASSKTGTSGEGEETQYF.